Reported below is one TCR beta chain. Its antigen is still unknown. V was cut by 6 bases and J by 5 bases, with 13 bases left in between. CDR3 length: 13 amino acids. Looked up from germline, CDR1 is SEHNR and CDR2 is FQNEAQ (reference sequence). This entry comes from a study of cytomegalovirus exposure and HLA in healthy donors. Study-level points and caveats: TCR beta sequences numbering fewer than 20,000 were associated with HLA alleles at 0.05 false discovery rate in a later analysis. The study labeled fewer than 200 TCR beta chains cytomegalovirus-associated.

The study ran its PCR with 60 Vbeta and 13 Jbeta primers. Sequencing used immunoSEQ multiplex PCR; TCRdb keeps in-frame clones, though not all of them. Recorded here are about 64,000 clones; the top ten clones represent around 3.6%. Source material: PBMCs. The chain couples TRBV7-9 to TRBJ1-1, with a possible D match to TRBD1 (5 bases). This clonotype originated in a woman aged 18-30 years in good health and CMV-seronegative. The CDR3 reads CASRPWGETEAFF. CDR3 sequence (DNA): TGTGCCAGCAGACCCTGGGGGGAAACTGAAGCTTTCTTT. Full variable domain (remainder filled in from reference TRBV7-9 and TRBJ1-1): DTGVSQNPRHKITKRGQNVTFRCDPISEHNRLYWYRQTLGQGPEFLTYFQNEAQLEKSRLLSDRFSAERPKGSFSTLEIQRTEQGDSAMYLCASRPWGETEAFFGQGTRLTVV.